The 4 T cell receptor beta chains given below trace back to one sample, sequenced in a study of T cell repertoires in cytomegalovirus infection. TCRdb independently ran MiXCR on the reads; one entry per CDR3 protein. The repertoire holds about a million distinct CDR3 sequences, less than 40% seen once, with more than 12% in the top ten. Their cognate antigens are unknown. This sample comprised cultured CD8+ T cells from PBMCs, obtained from culture after CMV antigen stimulation. Receptors were obtained from a human donor in good health (CMV status not recorded). Some clones in this sample may be carry-over from other donors' samples.

The chain recombines TRBV20-1 with TRBJ2-7; D not resolved. V was clipped by 0 bases and J by 5 bases, with 8 bases between them. CDR1 is DFQATT and CDR2 is SNEGSKA in the germline V gene (reference sequence). This CDR3 comprises 12 residues. CDR3 region: CSAREVGHEQYV. CDR3 DNA sequence: TGCAGTGCTAGAGAGGTGGGCCACGAGCAGTACGTC.

This clonotype was observed many times. The chain couples TRBV7-8 to TRBJ1-1, with D possibly being TRBD1 (6 bases). Germline CDR1 and CDR2: SGHVS and FQNEAQ. V was trimmed by 5 bases and J by 6 bases, leaving 10 bases between them. This CDR3 has 12 amino acids. CDR3 region: CASSPHRAEAFF. The CDR3 DNA sequence: TGTGCCAGCAGCCCTCACAGGGCTGAAGCTTTCTTT. The full variable domain, its missing parts supplied by reference TRBV7-8 and TRBJ1-1, is GAGVSQSPRYKVAKRGQDVALRCDPISGHVSLFWYQQALGQGPEFLTYFQNEAQLDKSGLPSDRFFAERPEGSVSTLKIQRTQQEDSAVYLCASSPHRAEAFFGQGTRLTVV.

The V gene is TRBV12-5, the J gene TRBJ2-1, with D tentatively TRBD2 (5 bases). This CDR3 has 14 amino acids. V dropped 0 bases and J dropped 5 bases, with 8 bases sitting between them. Germline V gives CDR1 LGHNT, CDR2 FRNRAP. Here the CDR3 DNA reads TGTGCTAGTGGTTTGGTCCCCGGGAACAATGAGCAGTTCTTC. As protein: CASGLVPGNNEQFF.

The chain uses TRBV28 and TRBJ2-7; perhaps D is TRBD1 or TRBD2 (6 bases each). Trimming stripped 6 bases from V and 3 bases from J, with 21 bases between. Germline lookup yields CDR1 MDHEN and CDR2 SYDVKM. The CDR3 has 16 residues. The CDR3, as DNA: TGTGCCAGCAGCAGCACAGGGTACGAAGCGGGCTACGAGCAGTACGTC. It is translated as CASSSTGYEAGYEQYV.